A selection of T cell receptor beta chains follows, all from one sample in a study of beta chain features in type 1 diabetes. Assay: immunoSEQ multiplex PCR; the TCRdb copy retains only in-frame clones and omits some. The sample comprises 300,000 to 400,000 clones, more than 9.5% of which are singletons, and under 0.02% rests with the top ten. The sample was naive CD4+ T cells from blood. The receptor source for this set is a woman younger than 45 in good health. Each CDR3 is given with its conserved first and last residue. D genes are given only for firm matches. A row's size may be missing; if present it is once, few, many or a size class.

D	V	J	size	CDR3	DNA
NA	TRBV7-2	TRBJ2-7	NA	CASSVRPLGTYEQYF	TGTGCCAGCAGCGTAAGACCCCTGGGCACCTACGAGCAGTACTTC
TRBD1	TRBV30	TRBJ2-5	few	CAWDTGGETQYF	TGTGCCTGGGATACAGGGGGAGAGACCCAGTACTTC
TRBD1	TRBV6-5	TRBJ2-7	few	CASSYSEPGQGYEQYF	TGTGCCAGCAGTTACTCAGAACCGGGACAGGGCTACGAGCAGTACTTC
TRBD1	TRBV7-8	TRBJ2-1	once	CASSLVTGGWGSYNEQFF	TGTGCCAGCAGCTTGGTTACAGGGGGCTGGGGGTCCTACAATGAGCAGTTCTTC
TRBD2	TRBV6-6	TRBJ2-7	NA	CASQAGDLFYEQYF	TGTGCCAGCCAAGCGGGAGACCTTTTCTACGAGCAGTACTTC
NA	TRBV21-1	TRBJ2-3	NA	CASSTPRGPNYTDTQYF	TGTGCCAGCAGCACACCTCGCGGGCCCAATTACACAGATACGCAGTATTTT
NA	TRBV6-1	TRBJ1-2	NA	CASSASTANDHYGYTF	TGTGCCAGCAGTGCCTCGACAGCGAACGACCACTATGGCTACACCTTC
TRBD1	TRBV14	TRBJ2-3	few	CASSRDRHTQYF	TGTGCCAGCAGCCGGGACAGGCATACGCAGTATTTT
TRBD2	TRBV10-3	TRBJ2-5	NA	CAINSGSDQETQYF	TGTGCCATCAACAGCGGGAGTGATCAAGAGACCCAGTACTTC
TRBD2	TRBV6-1	TRBJ2-7	NA	CASRPQTSGNYEQYF	TGTGCCAGCAGACCCCAAACTAGCGGGAACTACGAGCAGTACTTC
NA	TRBV4-3	TRBJ2-6	few	CASSQRVRGSSGANVLTF	TGCGCCAGCAGCCAAAGGGTTAGGGGTTCCTCTGGGGCCAACGTCCTGACTTTC
NA	TRBV9	TRBJ1-1	few	CASSVGAGGWTEAFF	TGTGCCAGCAGCGTAGGGGCGGGGGGGTGGACTGAAGCTTTCTTT
NA	TRBV7-2	TRBJ1-1	few	CASSLTGNTEAFF	TGTGCCAGCAGCTTGACAGGGAACACTGAAGCTTTCTTT
TRBD1	TRBV28	TRBJ2-1	NA	CASGGQGTYNEQFF	TGTGCCAGCGGCGGACAGGGAACCTACAATGAGCAGTTCTTC
TRBD1	TRBV7-9	TRBJ1-3	NA	CASSLTTGSGNTIYF	TGTGCCAGCAGCTTAACGACAGGGTCTGGAAACACCATATATTTT
TRBD2	TRBV7-9	TRBJ2-7	few	CASSLAALAGGYEQYF	TGTGCCAGCAGCTTAGCGGCACTAGCGGGAGGATACGAGCAGTACTTC
TRBD2	TRBV13	TRBJ2-5	NA	CASSLVGEGQETQYF	TGTGCCAGCAGCTTAGTAGGGGAGGGCCAAGAGACCCAGTACTTC
NA	TRBV18	TRBJ1-5	NA	CASSPNRQFNQPQHF	TGTGCCAGCTCGCCTAATAGACAGTTCAATCAGCCCCAGCATTTT
TRBD2	TRBV30	TRBJ2-5	NA	CAWSVTSGVGETQYF	TGTGCCTGGAGTGTAACTAGCGGGGTGGGGGAGACCCAGTACTTC
NA	TRBV28	TRBJ1-2	NA	CASSLWRGYGYTF	TGTGCCAGCAGTTTATGGCGGGGCTATGGCTACACCTTC
TRBD2	TRBV9	TRBJ2-3	NA	CASSPRTSGKVGTQYF	TGTGCCAGCAGCCCGCGGACTAGCGGAAAAGTAGGTACGCAGTATTTT
NA	TRBV7-9	TRBJ1-4	NA	CASSPNLDGGLSEKLFF	TGTGCCAGCAGCCCCAACCTAGACGGGGGTTTGAGTGAAAAACTGTTTTTT
NA	TRBV5-1	TRBJ2-3	NA	CASSSIQLVLSTDTQYF	TGCGCCAGCAGCTCGATCCAACTAGTTCTCAGCACAGATACGCAGTATTTT
TRBD1	TRBV9	TRBJ2-3	NA	CASSVTGTGTDTQYF	TGTGCCAGCAGCGTAACCGGGACAGGCACAGATACGCAGTATTTT
NA	TRBV5-4	TRBJ1-4	few	CASSPGFGRGEKLFF	TGTGCCAGCAGCCCGGGGTTTGGGCGAGGAGAAAAACTGTTTTTT
NA	TRBV7-8	TRBJ1-5	once	CASSLVEVNQPQHF	TGTGCCAGCAGCTTAGTGGAGGTGAATCAGCCCCAGCATTTT
TRBD2	TRBV7-2	TRBJ2-1	few	CASSLGGSGAYNEQFF	TGTGCCAGCAGCTTAGGAGGCAGCGGGGCCTACAATGAGCAGTTCTTC
TRBD2	TRBV28	TRBJ2-1	NA	CASNLGTSGSRRFF	TGTGCCAGCAACTTAGGGACTAGCGGGAGTAGGCGGTTCTTC
TRBD1	TRBV5-6	TRBJ1-4	NA	CASSRLDRAINEKLFF	TGTGCCAGCAGCAGACTAGACAGGGCCATTAATGAAAAACTGTTTTTT
TRBD1	TRBV11-1	TRBJ1-2	NA	CASSAQQGNYGYTF	TGTGCCAGCAGCGCCCAACAGGGGAACTATGGCTACACCTTC
TRBD2	TRBV29-1	TRBJ2-1	few	CSLGLAGVSEQFF	TGCAGCCTGGGACTAGCGGGAGTCAGTGAGCAGTTCTTC
TRBD2	TRBV2	TRBJ2-1	NA	CASSAGLAGLNEQFF	TGTGCCAGCAGCGCGGGACTAGCGGGGCTCAATGAGCAGTTCTTC
NA	TRBV19	TRBJ2-6	NA	CASRTARSGANVLTF	TGTGCCAGCCGGACAGCTCGCTCTGGGGCCAACGTCCTGACTTTC